This entry describes one T cell receptor beta chain. The antigen is not known. The source of the sample is a study of radiation and T cells in renal cell carcinoma. Across the whole study: Nephrectomy followed 15 Gy stereotactic body radiation by 4 weeks. Study results and caveats: In blood, top tumor clones expanded by 2 weeks, shrinking by 4. No pretreatment tumor biopsies were available for baseline clonotypes.

The table came from immunoSEQ multiplex PCR; TCRdb's copy has only in-frame clones and leaves some out. The sample yields 120,000 or so clones, about 81% seen once. V was shortened by 4 bases and J by 3 bases, with 14 bases between the two germline ends. Germline CDR1 SGHDT, CDR2 YYEEEE. The CDR3 is 14 residues long. Documented time point: blood 2 weeks post-SBRT. Treatment given: 15 Gy SBRT to primary tumor, nephrectomy 4 weeks later. Radiation-treated patients gave blood at baseline, week 2 and week 4. This specimen consisted of blood, obtained from a patient whose treatment included radiotherapy and nephrectomy. This chain links TRBV5-6 with TRBJ2-7; TRBD1 is a possible D gene (5 bases). The source of this sequence is a woman aged 55-70 years with renal cell carcinoma. DNA for the CDR3: TGTGCCAGCAGCCAGACAGAAAGGCGCTACGAGCAGTACTTC. As protein: CASSQTERRYEQYF. Full variable domain (missing parts from reference TRBV5-6 and TRBJ2-7): DAGVTQSPTHLIKTRGQQVTLRCSPKSGHDTVSWYQQALGQGPQFIFQYYEEEERQRGNFPDRFSGHQFPNYSSELNVNALLLGDSALYLCASSQTERRYEQYFGPGTRLTVT.